The 23 T cell receptor beta chains in this list originate from one sample, sequenced in a study of glioma-infiltrating T cells after dendritic cell vaccination. Clones were read by immunoSEQ multiplex PCR, and TCRdb kept only the in-frame ones, dropping some. The sample holds about 46,000 clones, 89% seen once. Documented time point: after dendritic cell vaccination, including at tumor progression/relapse. This sample comprised blood, obtained after dendritic cell vaccination. These receptors were obtained from a human donor with glioblastoma.

This rearrangement joins TRBV6-6 to TRBJ2-7, with 7 bases that match TRBD2. V shed 3 bases and J 3 bases; nucleotides not matched to a gene: 8. The CDR3 runs 15 residues. Germline CDR1 is MNHNY and CDR2 is SVGAGI (reference sequence). This CDR3 reads CASSYSAGAYYEQYF. The CDR3 nucleotides are TGTGCCAGCAGTTATTCGGCGGGAGCTTACTACGAGCAGTACTTC.

The chain recombines TRBV5-1 with TRBJ1-1; TRBD1 matches at 8 bases. CDR3 size: 14 residues. V was pared by 4 bases and J by 1 base, with 3 bases of the junction left unmatched. Germline CDR1 reads SGHRS; CDR2 reads YFSETQ. CDR3 DNA sequence: TGCGCCAGCAGCCCAGGACAGGGGAACACTGAAGCTTTCTTT. The encoded protein is CASSPGQGNTEAFF.

This rearrangement joins TRBV5-1 to TRBJ2-6; 8 positions agree with TRBD2. Trimming cost V 1 base and J 0 bases; bases outside gene matches: 6. Per the germline V gene, CDR1 is SGHRS and CDR2 is YFSETQ. The CDR3 runs 18 residues. CDR3 protein: CASSLTVAGSSGANVLTF. CDR3 coding DNA: TGCGCCAGCAGCTTGACTGTAGCGGGGAGCTCTGGGGCCAACGTCCTGACTTTC. Together with reference TRBV5-1 and TRBJ2-6, the CDR3 gives the full variable domain: KAGVTQTPRYLIKTRGQQVTLSCSPISGHRSVSWYQQTPGQGLQFLFEYFSETQRNKGNFPGRFSGRQFSNSRSEMNVSTLELGDSALYLCASSLTVAGSSGANVLTFGAGSRLTVL.

The chain carries TRBV6-5 and TRBJ2-2; 7 bases are a match to TRBD1. Trimming took 6 bases from V and 6 from J; bases not matched to a gene: 10. Per germline, CDR1 MNHEY and CDR2 SVGAGI. The CDR3 runs to 15 residues. The CDR3 nucleotides are TGTGCCAGCAGACGCGACAGGGTGGTATCCGGGGAGCTGTTTTTT. This translates into CASRRDRVVSGELFF.

This rearrangement joins TRBV28 to TRBJ2-1; no definite D call. This CDR3 comprises 18 residues. Looked up from germline, CDR1 is MDHEN and CDR2 is SYDVKM. Trimming stripped 4 bases from V and 0 bases from J, with 19 bases between. This CDR3 reads CASSYSLVDFSSYNEQFF. In DNA, the CDR3 is TGTGCCAGCAGTTATTCCCTCGTAGACTTTAGCTCCTACAATGAGCAGTTCTTC.

This clone occurred a few times. The chain has TRBV15 and TRBJ2-1; D remains ambiguous. Germline V gives CDR1 LNHNV, CDR2 YYDKDF (reference sequence). V was trimmed by 0 bases and J by 12 bases, leaving 12 bases between them. This CDR3 has 13 amino acids. CDR3 residues: CATSREVQRMQFF. CDR3 sequence (DNA): TGTGCCACCAGCAGAGAAGTGCAGCGTATGCAGTTCTTC.

This clone was counted a single time. V usage is TRBV2 and J usage is TRBJ2-5, with a tentative D call TRBD2 (6 bases). Germline values: CDR1 SNHLY, CDR2 FYNNEI. The CDR3 spans 17 residues. The V end lost 7 bases, the J end lost 11 bases, and 32 bases lay between the germline ends. For the CDR3, the DNA is TGTGCCAGCACCCTCCCAAGGGGTGGGACGGGGGTCAGGGAGCAGTACTTC. Its protein product is CASTLPRGGTGVREQYF.

The chain joins TRBV7-3 to TRBJ2-1; 12 bases are a match to TRBD2. Germline V lookup: CDR1 SGHTA, CDR2 FQGTGA. Trimming removed 5 bases from V and 2 bases from J; junction bases left unmatched: 7. The CDR3 runs to 17 residues. The CDR3 DNA reads as TGTGCCAGCAGCCTCAACACTAGCGGGAGGACCTACAATGAGCAGTTCTTC. It codes for CASSLNTSGRTYNEQFF.

This sequence joins TRBV11-2 and TRBJ2-5, with 7 bases lining up with TRBD1. V dropped 4 bases and J dropped 0; count of bases not matched to a gene: 5. CDR3 length: 15 residues. Per germline, CDR1 SGHAT and CDR2 FQNNGV. CDR3 amino acids: CASSSTDRDQETQYF. In nucleotides, the CDR3 is TGTGCCAGCAGCTCCACAGACAGGGACCAAGAGACCCAGTACTTC.

V and J are TRBV27 and TRBJ2-7; 8 positions agree with TRBD2. The J segment lost 4 bases and the V segment lost 0 bases, leaving 5 bases of the junction unmatched. Germline assignment: CDR1 MNHEY and CDR2 SMNVEV (reference sequence). The CDR3 spans 15 residues. The CDR3 region has the DNA TGTGCCAGCAGTTTATCCAGCGGGAGTGGGTACGAGCAGTACTTC. Translated: CASSLSSGSGYEQYF.

This chain links TRBV28 with TRBJ1-5; tentative D call: TRBD1 (5 bases). Trimming took off 5 bases at V and 6 bases at J, with 23 bases between the two ends. The germline gives CDR1 MDHEN, CDR2 SYDVKM. This CDR3 is 17 amino acids long. Here the CDR3 reads CASSPPGTNRFSQPQHF. CDR3 sequence (DNA): TGTGCCAGCAGTCCGCCCGGCACAAACAGGTTCAGTCAGCCCCAGCATTTT.

As regards this clone: One end of the junction varies from germline; a read error may be responsible. The rearrangement uses TRBV29-1 and TRBJ2-5; possible D gene TRBD2, 5 bases. The CDR3 has 9 residues. Germline lookup yields CDR1 SQVTM and CDR2 ANQGSEA. CDR3 loop: CSVVPHGNF. DNA of the CDR3: TGCAGCGTTGTCCCCCACGGGAACTTC.

The CDR3 loop reads CASSLDSLSPGYTF. In nucleotides, the CDR3 is TGTGCCAGCAGCTTGGACTCGCTTTCCCCTGGCTACACCTTC. This chain links TRBV5-4 with TRBJ1-2; D is ambiguous. Germline V gives CDR1 SGHNT, CDR2 YYREEE (reference sequence). V shed 0 bases and J shed 7 bases, with 13 bases lying between them. This CDR3 comprises 14 residues.

This chain joins TRBV18 and TRBJ1-1; D perhaps matches TRBD1 (5 bases). The CDR3 loop spans 16 amino acids. V was shortened by 2 bases and J by 4 bases, with 17 bases between the two germline ends. The germline gives CDR1 KGHSH, CDR2 LQKENI. The CDR3 loop reads CASSPIGAGSVTEAFF. The CDR3 bases are TGTGCCAGCTCACCAATAGGGGCAGGGTCCGTCACTGAAGCTTTCTTT. The full variable domain, with the rest looked up from reference TRBV18 and TRBJ1-1, is NAGVMQNPRHLVRRRGQEARLRCSPMKGHSHVYWYRQLPEEGLKFMVYLQKENIIDESGMPKERFSAEFPKEGPSILRIQQVVRGDSAAYFCASSPIGAGSVTEAFFGQGTRLTVV.

The V and J genes are TRBV18 and TRBJ2-2; unclear D gene. This CDR3 has 12 residues. The V gene lost 3 bases and the J gene lost 6 bases, with 5 bases spanning the gap. Per germline, CDR1 KGHSH and CDR2 LQKENI. The CDR3 here is CASSPLAGELFF. DNA of the CDR3: TGTGCCAGCTCACCTCTCGCCGGGGAGCTGTTTTTT.

V gene TRBV12-5 combines with J gene TRBJ2-3; 11 positions agree with TRBD1. J was trimmed by 4 bases and V by 4 bases; bases with no gene match: 4. The CDR3 consists of 15 residues. Looked up from germline, CDR1 is LGHNT and CDR2 is FRNRAP. This CDR3 reads CASGSGTGGADTQYF. In nucleotides, the CDR3 is TGTGCTAGTGGTTCCGGGACAGGGGGGGCAGATACGCAGTATTTT.

The rearrangement links TRBV5-5 to TRBJ1-5, with TRBD1 matching over 7 bases. Germline V CDR1 and CDR2: SGHKS, YYEKEE (reference sequence). V trimming: 4 bases; J trimming: 6 bases; junction bases outside the gene matches: 13. This CDR3 has 16 residues. CDR3 residues: CASSPAPGTEIQPQHF. CDR3 DNA sequence: TGTGCCAGCAGCCCTGCCCCCGGGACAGAGATTCAGCCCCAGCATTTT.

The chain is built from TRBV10-3 and TRBJ2-1; 11 positions agree with TRBD2. The CDR3 is 16 residues long. V was pared by 6 bases and J by 5 bases, with 9 bases of the junction left unmatched. The germline gives CDR1 ENHRY, CDR2 SYGVKD. CDR3 nucleotides: TGTGCCATCAGAGACTTAGCGGGAGGGCCCCACAATGAGCAGTTCTTC. Residues: CAIRDLAGGPHNEQFF.

This clone was detected only a few times. The CDR3 loop is CASSPGAGGPSYNEQFF. Written as DNA, the CDR3 is TGCGCCAGCAGCCCCGGGGCGGGAGGGCCATCCTACAATGAGCAGTTCTTC. V and J are TRBV5-1 and TRBJ2-1, with 9 bases lining up with TRBD2. The CDR3 is 17 residues long. The V segment lost 4 bases and the J segment 1 base; nucleotides outside the gene matches: 9. The germline CDR1 and CDR2 sequences are SGHRS and YFSETQ. Using reference TRBV5-1 and TRBJ2-1 for the parts outside the CDR3, the full variable domain is KAGVTQTPRYLIKTRGQQVTLSCSPISGHRSVSWYQQTPGQGLQFLFEYFSETQRNKGNFPGRFSGRQFSNSRSEMNVSTLELGDSALYLCASSPGAGGPSYNEQFFGPGTRLTVL.

This clone has only one observation. This chain links TRBV4-2 with TRBJ2-2, with D tentatively TRBD2 (5 bases). This CDR3 region has 14 residues. Germline CDR1 is LGHNA and CDR2 is YNFKEQ. With 2 bases removed from V and 6 bases from J, the gap between germline ends came to 10 bases. CDR3 in DNA: TGTGCCAGCAGCCAACGGGTCGGGGCCGGGGAGCTGTTTTTT. Translation: CASSQRVGAGELFF.

The chain employs TRBV27 and TRBJ1-5; the D is unclear. V shed 4 bases and J shed 4 bases, with 17 bases lying between them. This CDR3 has 16 residues. The germline CDR1 and CDR2 sequences are MNHEY and SMNVEV (reference sequence). DNA for the CDR3: TGTGCCAGCAGTTATCGAGGAGGGTTTTTGAATCAGCCCCAGCATTTT. This encodes CASSYRGGFLNQPQHF.

The table lists this clone with a few counts. J is TRBJ2-4 and V is TRBV28, with a tentative D call TRBD2 (7 bases). Germline assignment: CDR1 MDHEN and CDR2 SYDVKM. The CDR3 has 14 amino acids. V was clipped by 3 bases and J by 4 bases, with 10 bases between them. CDR3 coding DNA: TGTGCCAGCAGTTTCGGGGGGCTAAAAAACATTCAGTACTTC. Its translation is CASSFGGLKNIQYF.

The CDR3 DNA reads as TGTGCCAGCAGCTTAGCTTCAGACAGGGGGCGAGCTTTCTTT. This sequence encodes CASSLASDRGRAFF. The V and J genes are TRBV7-3 and TRBJ1-1; 10 bases fit TRBD1. The germline CDR1 and CDR2 sequences are SGHTA and FQGTGA. The ends lost 2 bases at V and 10 bases at J; junction bases unmatched: 7. CDR3 length: 14 residues.